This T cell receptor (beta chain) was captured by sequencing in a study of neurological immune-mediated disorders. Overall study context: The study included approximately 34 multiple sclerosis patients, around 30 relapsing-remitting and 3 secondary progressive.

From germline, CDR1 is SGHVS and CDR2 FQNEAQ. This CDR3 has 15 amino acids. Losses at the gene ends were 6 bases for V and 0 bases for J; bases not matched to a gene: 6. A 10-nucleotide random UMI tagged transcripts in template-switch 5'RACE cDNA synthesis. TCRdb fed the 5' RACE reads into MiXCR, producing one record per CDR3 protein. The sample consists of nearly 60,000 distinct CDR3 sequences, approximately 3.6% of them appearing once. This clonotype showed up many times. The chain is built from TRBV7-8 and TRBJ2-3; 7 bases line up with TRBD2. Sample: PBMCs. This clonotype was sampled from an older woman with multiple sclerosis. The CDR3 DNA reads TGTGCCAGCAGACCTAGCGGAGTTAGCACAGATACGCAGTATTTT. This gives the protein CASRPSGVSTDTQYF.